This TCR beta chain was captured in a study of PD-L1 blockade in urothelial cancer. Study-level background: Analyses used blood from 3 weeks (second dose) and 6 weeks after treatment start.

From germline, CDR1 is SGHNT and CDR2 YYREEE (reference sequence). V lost 4 bases and J 4 bases, leaving 14 bases between the germline ends. The CDR3 is made up of 14 amino acids. Remarks on this clone: The antigen remains unidentified.

Study-wide points: Expansion of tumor-associated blood clones at 3 weeks was greater in durable-benefit patients.

Sequencing used immunoSEQ multiplex PCR; TCRdb keeps in-frame clones, though not all of them. This sample yields 90,000 to 120,000 clones, of which approximately 85% are seen a single time; 2% to 3% belongs to the top ten. J is TRBJ1-1 and V is TRBV5-4; D is unresolved. The sample here was PBMCs, taken around atezolizumab (anti-PD-L1) treatment. The TCR originated in a middle-aged man with urothelial cancer. The CDR3 here is CASSPTTDGTEAFF. The CDR3 region has the DNA TGTGCCAGCAGCCCCACTACCGACGGCACTGAAGCTTTCTTT.